Listed here are 26 T cell receptor beta chains from one sample, sequenced in a study of control samples from healthy donors and cancer patients. Profiling relied on immunoSEQ multiplex PCR, and the TCRdb table lists in-frame clones only, not all of them. The data contain 350,000 to 450,000 clones, around nine tenths of them seen just once; the ten biggest clones take up 5% to 7%. The sample consisted of PBMCs. The origin of the receptors is a man between 40 and 49 years old with head and neck cancer.

The chain joins TRBV18 to TRBJ1-5; possible D gene TRBD1, 5 bases. CDR1 is KGHSH and CDR2 is LQKENI in the germline V gene. V was pared by 4 bases and J by 3 bases, with 16 bases between. This CDR3 contains 16 residues. The CDR3 reads CASSLIPTGNNQPQHF. CDR3 DNA sequence: TGTGCCAGCTCACTTATACCAACAGGCAACAATCAGCCCCAGCATTTT.

The CDR3 loop is CSAYTRDTNTEAFF. In nucleotides, the CDR3 is TGCAGCGCCTATACCCGGGACACCAACACTGAAGCTTTCTTT. V and J are TRBV29-1 and TRBJ1-1, with TRBD1 as a possible D gene (6 bases). Germline loops: CDR1 SQVTM, CDR2 ANQGSEA. The germline V and J ends were trimmed by 7 bases and 2 bases, with 17 bases remaining between them. The CDR3 runs to 14 residues.

The genes are TRBV20-1 and TRBJ2-7; D is undetermined. The CDR3 extends over 11 amino acids. Germline V lookup: CDR1 DFQATT, CDR2 SNEGSKA (reference sequence). With 4 bases removed from V and 5 bases from J, the gap between germline ends came to 9 bases. CDR3 sequence (DNA): TGCAGTGCTATGACCGGCGACGAGCAGTACTTC. As protein: CSAMTGDEQYF.

V is TRBV4-1 and J is TRBJ1-4; TRBD1 matches at 8 bases. The CDR3 is 17 amino acids. Losses at the gene ends were 3 bases for V and 12 bases for J; bases not matched to a gene: 18. Germline CDR1 MGHRA, CDR2 YSYEKL. The CDR3 nucleotides read TGCGCCAGCAGCCAGACCGGGACAGGTGCCGAGGGGGCACAACTGTTTTTT. Translated, it gives CASSQTGTGAEGAQLFF.

The J gene is TRBJ2-7, the V gene TRBV28; possibly TRBD1 or TRBD2 for D (5 bases each). The germline CDR1 and CDR2 sequences are MDHEN and SYDVKM. The CDR3 loop spans 17 amino acids. V was cut by 3 bases and J by 6 bases, with 24 bases left in between. The CDR3 loop reads CASSFPPWGSATSEQYF. The CDR3 DNA is TGTGCCAGCAGTTTCCCCCCATGGGGGAGTGCGACAAGCGAGCAGTACTTC. Variable domain in full (rest from reference TRBV28 and TRBJ2-7): DVKVTQSSRYLVKRTGEKVFLECVQDMDHENMFWYRQDPGLGLRLIYFSYDVKMKEKGDIPEGYSVSREKKERFSLILESASTNQTSMYLCASSFPPWGSATSEQYFGPGTRLTVT.

V gene TRBV5-4 combines with J gene TRBJ1-2; D remains ambiguous. Germline CDR1 and CDR2: SGHNT and YYREEE (reference sequence). Deletions cut 0 bases from V and 7 bases from J, with 16 bases between. This CDR3 region has 15 residues. The chain's CDR3 is CASSLALSPWGGYTF. Here the CDR3 DNA reads TGTGCCAGCAGCTTGGCTTTGAGTCCTTGGGGTGGCTACACCTTC.

The chain uses TRBV3-1 (or the pseudogene TRBV3-2) and TRBJ2-3; 11 bases match TRBD1. The length of the CDR3 is 17 residues. The germline gives CDR1 LGHDT, CDR2 YNNKEL (reference sequence). V lost 3 bases to trimming and J lost 5 bases; unmatched junction nucleotides: 10. The CDR3 here is CASSHRTDRGREDTQYF. The CDR3 DNA follows: TGTGCCAGCAGCCACCGTACGGACAGGGGGCGAGAAGATACGCAGTATTTT.

The chain recombines TRBV28 with TRBJ1-1, with D perhaps matching TRBD1 (5 bases). CDR1 is MDHEN, CDR2 SYDVKM, per germline. Trimming stripped 6 bases from V and 10 bases from J, with 15 bases between. This CDR3 has 12 amino acids. Written as DNA, the CDR3 is TGTGCCAGCAGCCGCGGCACGGGGGGAGCTTTCTTT. It specifies CASSRGTGGAFF.

The rearrangement joins TRBV27 to TRBJ1-2; no firm D call. This CDR3 region has 13 residues. CDR1 and CDR2 (germline): MNHEY, SMNVEV (reference sequence). The V and J ends lost 5 bases and 4 bases respectively, with 11 bases between them. The DNA for the CDR3 is TGTGCCAGCAGTCCCTCGACCCCCTATGGCTACACCTTC. Its translation: CASSPSTPYGYTF.

The chain employs TRBV7-6 and TRBJ2-5; tentatively, D is TRBD2 (6 bases). The CDR3 has 14 amino acids. The V end lost 5 bases, the J end lost 2 bases, and 12 bases lay between the germline ends. The germline V gene has CDR1 SGHVS and CDR2 FNYEAQ. This CDR3 reads CASSLIGGQETQYF. The CDR3 region has the DNA TGTGCCAGCAGCCTCATTGGAGGGCAAGAGACCCAGTACTTC. The variable domain in full, with the rest retrieved from reference TRBV7-6 and TRBJ2-5, is GAGVSQSPRYKVTKRGQDVALRCDPISGHVSLYWYRQALGQGPEFLTYFNYEAQQDKSGLPNDRFSAERPEGSISTLTIQRTEQRDSAMYRCASSLIGGQETQYFGPGTRLLVL.

The V and J genes are TRBV18 and TRBJ1-4, with D unclear. From germline, CDR1 is KGHSH and CDR2 LQKENI. The V and J ends lost 5 bases and 10 bases respectively, with 20 bases between them. This CDR3 is built from 15 residues. The CDR3 is CASSGTPEYSGKLFF. DNA for the CDR3: TGTGCCAGCTCAGGAACACCAGAGTATAGCGGAAAACTGTTTTTT.

This clone was picked up one time. The gene calls are TRBV4-3 and TRBJ2-3, with TRBD2 identical over 10 bases. The CDR3 has 19 residues. V trimming: 0 bases; J trimming: 1 base; junction bases outside the gene matches: 10. Per the germline V gene, CDR1 is LGHNA and CDR2 is YSLEER. The CDR3 DNA sequence: TGCGCCAGCAGCCAAGAACTCATAACTAGCGGGGACGGCACAGATACGCAGTATTTT. It encodes CASSQELITSGDGTDTQYF.

This chain links TRBV28 with TRBJ1-2; TRBD1 aligns across 7 bases. The CDR3 contains 15 residues. Germline loops: CDR1 MDHEN, CDR2 SYDVKM. Trimming removed 7 bases from V and 8 bases from J; junction bases left unmatched: 16. The CDR3 loop reads CASTELPRQGHGYTF. The CDR3 nucleotides read TGTGCCAGCACCGAGCTACCCCGACAGGGTCACGGCTACACCTTC.

V usage is TRBV9 and J usage is TRBJ1-6, with 7 positions matching TRBD1. Trimming cost V 3 bases and J 5 bases; bases outside gene matches: 8. Germline loops: CDR1 SGDLS, CDR2 YYNGEE. The CDR3 has 16 residues. The CDR3 region is CASSDARTGHNSPLHF. CDR3 DNA: TGTGCCAGCAGCGACGCGAGGACAGGCCATAATTCACCCCTCCACTTT.

This clone was seen once. The CDR3 DNA is TGTGCCAGCAGCCCACAGGGTTTGGCTAATGAAAAACTGTTTTTT. This codes for CASSPQGLANEKLFF. This chain joins TRBV2 and TRBJ1-4, with D perhaps matching TRBD1 (6 bases). V was shortened by 6 bases and J by 3 bases, with 14 bases between the two germline ends. The CDR3 covers 15 residues. CDR1 SNHLY and CDR2 FYNNEI come from the germline V gene.

J is TRBJ1-2 and V is TRBV7-2; 8 bases fit TRBD1. The CDR3 length is 13 residues. Germline values: CDR1 SGHTA, CDR2 FQGNSA. Losses at the gene ends were 5 bases for V and 7 bases for J; bases not matched to a gene: 6. The DNA of the CDR3 is TGTGCCAGCAGCCTCGGACAGGGCCGTGGCTACACCTTC. It is translated as CASSLGQGRGYTF.

This chain's CDR3 is CASSRSGILHEQYF. The CDR3 DNA reads as TGTGCCAGCAGCCGTAGCGGGATCCTTCACGAGCAGTACTTC. The chain has TRBV11-1 and TRBJ2-7; 8 nucleotides line up with TRBD2. Unmatched junction bases numbered 8, after V lost 5 bases and J lost 5 bases. Looked up from germline, CDR1 is SGHAT and CDR2 is FQDESV (reference sequence). The CDR3 consists of 14 residues.

V and J are TRBV24-1 and TRBJ2-1, with TRBD1 identical over 7 bases. V lost 5 bases and J lost 7; bases outside the gene matches: 7. The germline CDR1 and CDR2 sequences are KGHDR and SFDVKD. The CDR3 loop spans 14 amino acids. The CDR3 region is CATSGTGTRNEQFF. The CDR3 DNA reads TGTGCCACCAGTGGGACAGGCACAAGGAATGAGCAGTTCTTC.

The V call is TRBV12-5, the J call TRBJ1-1; maybe TRBD1 (6 bases). The CDR3 has 16 amino acids. The V gene lost 2 bases and the J gene lost 3 bases, with 16 bases spanning the gap. Germline CDR1 reads LGHNT; CDR2 reads FRNRAP. CDR3 in DNA: TGTGCTAGTGGTTTGCCCGGGCAGGGGATGGACACTGAAGCTTTCTTT. It is translated as CASGLPGQGMDTEAFF.

The chain links TRBV29-1 to TRBJ1-1, with 10 bases matching TRBD1. In germline, CDR1 is SQVTM, CDR2 ANQGSEA. V trimming: 8 bases; J trimming: 6 bases; junction bases outside the gene matches: 12. The CDR3 length is 14 residues. The CDR3 DNA reads TGCAGCTTCCAACCGGGACAGGGGATCCCTGAAGCTTTCTTT. Amino acid sequence: CSFQPGQGIPEAFF.

The V call is TRBV15, the J call TRBJ1-2; a weak D match, TRBD1 (5 bases). Germline V lookup: CDR1 LNHNV, CDR2 YYDKDF (reference sequence). V lost 4 bases, J lost 7 bases, and 16 bases lay in between. This CDR3 spans 14 amino acids. CDR3 protein: CATSTGRGPGGYTF. The DNA of the CDR3 is TGTGCCACCAGCACCGGACGGGGACCGGGTGGCTACACCTTC. Variable domain in full (rest from reference TRBV15 and TRBJ1-2): DAMVIQNPRYQVTQFGKPVTLSCSQTLNHNVMYWYQQKSSQAPKLLFHYYDKDFNNEADTPDNFQSRRPNTSFCFLDIRSPGLGDTAMYLCATSTGRGPGGYTFGSGTRLTVV.

This clone has more than one count but fewer than ten. The chain is built from TRBV27 and TRBJ1-2; 7 positions agree with TRBD1. In germline, CDR1 is MNHEY, CDR2 SMNVEV (reference sequence). The length of the CDR3 is 15 residues. J lost 0 bases, V lost 5 bases, and 6 bases had no gene match. The CDR3 reads CASSASGTANYGYTF. The CDR3 DNA follows: TGTGCCAGCAGTGCCTCCGGGACAGCTAACTATGGCTACACCTTC.

The chain recombines TRBV7-3 with TRBJ2-1, with TRBD2 identical over 7 bases. Germline V gene data show CDR1 as SGHTA and CDR2 as FQGTGA. J lost 5 bases, V lost 6 bases, and 7 bases had no gene match. This CDR3 is built from 14 residues. The CDR3: CASSFAGENNEQFF. CDR3 sequence (DNA): TGTGCCAGCAGTTTCGCGGGGGAGAACAATGAGCAGTTCTTC.

Only a few counts were recorded for this clone. V usage is TRBV2 and J usage is TRBJ2-6, with unresolved D. The CDR3 contains 15 residues. V was trimmed by 5 bases and J by 1 base, leaving 9 bases between them. The V gene's germline CDR1 is SNHLY and CDR2 FYNNEI. CDR3 nucleotides: TGTGCCAGCAGTAGTACAACGTCTGGGGCCAACGTCCTGACTTTC. This codes for CASSSTTSGANVLTF. The variable domain in full, with the rest retrieved from reference TRBV2 and TRBJ2-6, is EPEVTQTPSHQVTQMGQEVILRCVPISNHLYFYWYRQILGQKVEFLVSFYNNEISEKSEIFDDQFSVERPDGSNFTLKIRSTKLEDSAMYFCASSSTTSGANVLTFGAGSRLTVL.

The V gene is TRBV6-5, the J gene TRBJ2-3; 8 bases map to TRBD2. Germline V gene sequence: CDR1 MNHEY, CDR2 SVGAGI. Trimming removed 7 bases from V and 2 bases from J; junction bases left unmatched: 8. The CDR3 extends over 15 amino acids. The CDR3: CASTWERGITDTQYF. The CDR3 nucleotides are TGTGCCAGCACCTGGGAGCGGGGGATCACAGATACGCAGTATTTT.

This chain links TRBV24-1 with TRBJ1-5; D ambiguous. This CDR3 region has 13 residues. CDR1 and CDR2 from the germline V gene are KGHDR and SFDVKD. V lost 5 bases and J 4 bases, leaving 8 bases between the germline ends. CDR3 nucleotide sequence: TGTGCCACCAGTGTAACGGGGAATCAGCCCCAGCATTTT. Protein product: CATSVTGNQPQHF.